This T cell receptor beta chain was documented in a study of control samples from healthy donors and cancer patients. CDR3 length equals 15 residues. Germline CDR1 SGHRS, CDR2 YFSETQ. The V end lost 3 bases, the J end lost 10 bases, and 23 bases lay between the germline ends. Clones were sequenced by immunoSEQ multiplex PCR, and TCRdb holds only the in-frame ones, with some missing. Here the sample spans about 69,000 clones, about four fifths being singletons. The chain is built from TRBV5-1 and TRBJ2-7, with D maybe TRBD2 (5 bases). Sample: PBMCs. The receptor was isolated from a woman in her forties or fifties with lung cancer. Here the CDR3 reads CASSSGSPSIPRQYF. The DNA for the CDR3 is TGCGCCAGCAGCTCGGGAAGTCCCTCTATCCCCCGCCAGTACTTC.